The rows below give T cell receptor beta chains drawn from one sample of a study of blood T cell repertoires in COVID-19. Profiling relied on immunoSEQ multiplex PCR, and the TCRdb table lists in-frame clones only, not all of them. The repertoire has about 230,000 clones, roughly 84% of them found once; the top ten carry around 0.96%. What was sequenced was peripheral blood. The receptors originated from a man in his forties with acute or convalescent COVID-19. Both conserved end residues are part of each CDR3. The order of the fields is D gene, V gene, clone size, J gene, CDR3 protein, CDR3 DNA. The D gene is left open where the match is weak. The size of a clone is reported for some rows only, either as once, few or many, or as a class for expanded clones.

D gene: .; V gene: TRBV29-1; clone size: .; J gene: TRBJ1-1; CDR3 protein: CSAKTGNTEAFF; CDR3 DNA: TGCAGCGCCAAGACAGGGAACACTGAAGCTTTCTTT
D gene: TRBD1; V gene: TRBV4-1; clone size: .; J gene: TRBJ2-7; CDR3 protein: CASSQGLGQGFLEQYF; CDR3 DNA: TGCGCCAGCAGCCAAGGTTTAGGACAGGGGTTTCTCGAGCAGTACTTC
D gene: .; V gene: TRBV5-8; clone size: .; J gene: TRBJ2-5; CDR3 protein: CASSPGEGGSETQYF; CDR3 DNA: TGTGCCAGCAGCCCGGGGGAGGGGGGGTCAGAGACCCAGTACTTC
D gene: .; V gene: TRBV9; clone size: .; J gene: TRBJ2-3; CDR3 protein: CASSVSGSTDTQYF; CDR3 DNA: TGTGCCAGCAGCGTCAGCGGGTCGACAGATACGCAGTATTTT
D gene: .; V gene: TRBV14; clone size: few; J gene: TRBJ1-2; CDR3 protein: CASSQDTGVSTGYTF; CDR3 DNA: TGTGCCAGCAGCCAAGATACGGGTGTGAGTACTGGCTACACCTTC
D gene: .; V gene: TRBV7-3; clone size: .; J gene: TRBJ1-1; CDR3 protein: CASSVQGSNTEAFF; CDR3 DNA: TGTGCCAGCAGCGTTCAGGGGTCTAACACTGAAGCTTTCTTT
D gene: .; V gene: TRBV19; clone size: .; J gene: TRBJ1-5; CDR3 protein: CASSVQGYHQPQHF; CDR3 DNA: TGTGCCAGTAGTGTGCAGGGGTACCATCAGCCCCAGCATTTT
D gene: .; V gene: TRBV6-5; clone size: .; J gene: TRBJ1-1; CDR3 protein: CASSYLQGATEAFF; CDR3 DNA: TGTGCCAGCAGTTACCTACAGGGTGCGACTGAAGCTTTCTTT
D gene: TRBD1; V gene: TRBV29-1; clone size: .; J gene: TRBJ1-3; CDR3 protein: CSVGTGYF; CDR3 DNA: TGCAGCGTTGGGACAGGGTATTTT
D gene: TRBD1; V gene: TRBV5-1; clone size: once; J gene: TRBJ1-1; CDR3 protein: CASSDRAGGTEAFF; CDR3 DNA: TGCGCCAGCAGCGACAGGGCGGGGGGCACTGAAGCTTTCTTT
D gene: .; V gene: TRBV30; clone size: few; J gene: TRBJ1-2; CDR3 protein: CAWSVGGSGYTF; CDR3 DNA: TGTGCCTGGAGTGTTGGGGGGTCGGGCTACACCTTC
D gene: TRBD2; V gene: TRBV7-3; clone size: .; J gene: TRBJ2-3; CDR3 protein: CASAPGTSRDTQYF; CDR3 DNA: TGTGCCAGCGCTCCCGGGACTAGCAGAGATACGCAGTATTTT
D gene: TRBD1; V gene: TRBV23-1; clone size: .; J gene: TRBJ1-6; CDR3 protein: CASPISKGAAYNSPLHF; CDR3 DNA: TGCGCCAGCCCTATCTCGAAGGGGGCAGCTTATAATTCACCCCTCCACTTT
D gene: .; V gene: TRBV7-9; clone size: .; J gene: TRBJ1-6; CDR3 protein: CASSLYSPSNSPLHF; CDR3 DNA: TGTGCCAGCAGCTTGTACAGTCCTTCCAATTCACCCCTCCACTTT
D gene: TRBD1; V gene: TRBV10-3; clone size: .; J gene: TRBJ2-3; CDR3 protein: CATRDRGPDTQYF; CDR3 DNA: TGTGCCACCCGGGACAGGGGGCCAGATACGCAGTATTTT